This T cell receptor (beta chain) was observed in a study of regulatory T cells in long-lasting Graves disease. Study in general: For a period under 3 months, newly diagnosed Graves' patients had taken antithyroid drugs.

This clonotype was seen repeatedly, ten times or more. No antigen is known for it. Germline V gene sequence: CDR1 ENHRY, CDR2 SYGVKD. This CDR3 is 15 amino acids long. After removal of 1 base from V and 5 bases from J, the junction contained 5 bases not matched to a gene. Arm-PCR of CDR3 regions and iRepertoire HTBI primers were used to build TCR beta libraries. In the authors' methods: Sequenced samples collectively carried roughly 60 TRBV and some 15 TRBJ segments. One entry per CDR3 protein, called by TCRdb with MiXCR from the multiplex PCR reads. The V and J calls were determined by TCRdb, not by the authors. The table shows some 320,000 distinct CDR3 sequences, with about 18% occurring only once. Findings of the study overall: The TCR repertoire of persistent Graves' patients was less diverse than that of newly diagnosed ones.

Noted time point: newly diagnosed GD, antithyroid drugs for less than 3 months. PBMC-extracted RNA yielded the TCR library. Investigators report Graves' disease was diagnosed under American Thyroid Association guidelines. The TCR was taken from a female donor with Graves disease. Sequences were derived from peripheral blood mononuclear cells (PBMCs), sampled at new diagnosis, from a patient treated with antithyroid drugs. The chain recombines TRBV10-3 with TRBJ2-3; 8 nucleotides agree with TRBD1. The CDR3 DNA reads TGTGCCATCAGTGAGTTGGACAGGGAAAGAGATACGCAGTATTTT. Its translation is CAISELDRERDTQYF.